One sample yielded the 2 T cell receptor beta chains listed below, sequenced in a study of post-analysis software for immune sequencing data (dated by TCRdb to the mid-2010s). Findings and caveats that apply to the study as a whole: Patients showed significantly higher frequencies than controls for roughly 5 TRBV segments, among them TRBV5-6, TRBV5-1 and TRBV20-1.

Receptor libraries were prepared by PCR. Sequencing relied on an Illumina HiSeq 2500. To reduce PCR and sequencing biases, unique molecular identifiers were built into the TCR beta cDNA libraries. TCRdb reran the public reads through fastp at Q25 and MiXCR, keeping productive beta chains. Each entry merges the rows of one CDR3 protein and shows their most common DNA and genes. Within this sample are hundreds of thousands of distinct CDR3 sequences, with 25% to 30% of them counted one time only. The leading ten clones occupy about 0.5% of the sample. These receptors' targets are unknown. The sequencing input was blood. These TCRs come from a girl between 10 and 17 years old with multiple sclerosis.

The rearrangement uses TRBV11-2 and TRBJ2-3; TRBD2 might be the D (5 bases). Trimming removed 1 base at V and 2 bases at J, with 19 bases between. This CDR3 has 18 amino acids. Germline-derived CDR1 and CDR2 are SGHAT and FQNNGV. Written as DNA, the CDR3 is TGTGCCAGCAGCTTAGGTTCTAATGCCGGACTTGCCACAGATACGCAGTATTTT. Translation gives CASSLGSNAGLATDTQYF.

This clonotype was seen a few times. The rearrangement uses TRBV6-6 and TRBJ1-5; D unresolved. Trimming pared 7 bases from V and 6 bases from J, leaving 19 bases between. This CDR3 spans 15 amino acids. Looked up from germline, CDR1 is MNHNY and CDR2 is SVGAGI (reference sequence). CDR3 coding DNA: TGTGCCAGCACCGCAGTGGGAGGGTCGCGTCAGCCCCAGCATTTT. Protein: CASTAVGGSRQPQHF.